The clone carrying this T cell receptor beta chain was recorded at least ten times. The data were obtained in a study of T cells in Graves' hyperthyroidism and ophthalmopathy. Study-level background: The blood sample was taken at first diagnosis, before treatment began.

From RNA transcripts, TCR beta CDR3 regions were amplified. The TCR CDR3 first-round RT-PCR relied on the HTBI primer set. TCRdb independently ran MiXCR on the multiplex PCR reads; one entry per CDR3 protein. This sample has about 300,000 distinct CDR3 sequences; roughly 15% occur once, and the top ten carry 7% to 9%. The CDR3 runs to 13 residues. Germline lookup yields CDR1 DFQATT and CDR2 SNEGSKA (reference sequence). V was trimmed by 4 bases and J by 7 bases, leaving 14 bases between them. It was considered stable Graves' hyperthyroidism when ophthalmopathy did not progress within 18 months. Those with hyperthyroidism were 18 to 65 years old, newly diagnosed, and ill for under 2 months. Fresh 10 ml peripheral blood yielded PBMCs.

The receptor was derived from a woman in her 40s with Graves' hyperthyroidism. Sequenced material: blood. The chain combines TRBV20-1 with TRBJ2-1; D not certain. The CDR3 region is CSAITDAANEQFF. The CDR3, as DNA: TGCAGTGCTATCACGGACGCTGCAAATGAGCAGTTCTTC.